These 25 T cell receptor beta chains came from one sample sequenced in a study of shared clonotypes between healthy human individuals. Method: immunoSEQ multiplex PCR; TCRdb's copy keeps in-frame clones and lacks some. The table shows 2 million to 2.5 million clones, with 93% occurring only once. Sample: naive CD4+ T cells from PBMCs. Subset indicated: CD45RA+ positively selected. All receptors come from a man aged 18-30 years in good health. Some clones in this sample may be carry-over from other donors' samples.

This sequence joins TRBV10-3 and TRBJ2-5, with 11 bases identical to TRBD2. The length of the CDR3 is 16 residues. Germline CDR1 is ENHRY and CDR2 is SYGVKD. J lost 3 bases, V lost 3 bases, and 6 bases had no gene match. In DNA form, the CDR3 reads TGTGCCATCAGTGACGGACTAGCGGGCCCGAAAGAGACCCAGTACTTC. This sequence encodes CAISDGLAGPKETQYF.

This chain uses TRBV28 with TRBJ1-5; D may be TRBD1 (5 bases). V lost 4 bases and J 0 bases, leaving 19 bases between the germline ends. The germline gives CDR1 MDHEN, CDR2 SYDVKM. The CDR3 is 18 residues long. Here the CDR3 reads CASSSGRGPWISNQPQHF. In nucleotides, the CDR3 is TGTGCCAGCAGTTCCGGTAGGGGCCCTTGGATTAGCAATCAGCCCCAGCATTTT.

The rearrangement links TRBV2 to TRBJ1-3; TRBD1 matches at 10 bases. This CDR3 region has 16 residues. V lost 4 bases and J lost 3; bases outside the gene matches: 6. The germline V gene encodes CDR1 SNHLY and CDR2 FYNNEI. CDR3 residues: CASSGRGQGLGNTIYF. Written as DNA, the CDR3 is TGTGCCAGCAGTGGGCGGGGACAGGGGCTTGGAAACACCATATATTTT.

The J gene is TRBJ2-5, the V gene TRBV18; D call uncertain. CDR1 is KGHSH and CDR2 is LQKENI in the germline V gene. The CDR3 is 14 amino acids. Trimming pared 3 bases from V and 5 bases from J, leaving 13 bases between. CDR3 sequence: CASSPSVSRETQYF. CDR3 sequence (DNA): TGTGCCAGCTCACCTTCGGTTTCTCGGGAGACCCAGTACTTC.

The chain has TRBV30 and TRBJ1-6, with D tentatively TRBD1 (5 bases). This CDR3 region has 13 residues. CDR1 is GTSNPN, CDR2 SVGIG, per germline (reference sequence). Trimming removed 3 bases at V and 6 bases at J, with 9 bases between. CDR3 nucleotide sequence: TGTGCCTGGAGCCCCGGGGGTAATTCACCCCTCCACTTT. It codes for CAWSPGGNSPLHF.

V usage is TRBV6-6 and J usage is TRBJ1-2, with 8 positions matching TRBD1. This CDR3 region has 14 residues. V shed 6 bases, J shed 5 bases, and the junction held 8 bases outside the gene matches. Germline values: CDR1 MNHNY, CDR2 SVGAGI (reference sequence). This chain's CDR3 is CASSDRGQGYGYTF. As DNA, the CDR3 is TGTGCCAGCAGCGACCGAGGACAGGGATATGGCTACACCTTC.

Regarding this clone: The sample carries other DNA sequences with the same CDR3. This sequence joins TRBV9 and TRBJ2-1; 9 positions agree with TRBD2. The V and J ends lost 3 bases and 4 bases, in that order; junction bases with no gene match: 5. Germline lookup yields CDR1 SGDLS and CDR2 YYNGEE. This CDR3 is 15 amino acids long. CDR3 amino acids: CASSAGLASYNEQFF. Written as DNA, the CDR3 is TGTGCCAGCAGCGCGGGACTAGCTAGTTACAATGAGCAGTTCTTC. Based on the CDR3 plus reference TRBV9 and TRBJ2-1, the full variable domain is DSGVTQTPKHLITATGQRVTLRCSPRSGDLSVYWYQQSLDQGLQFLIQYYNGEERAKGNILERFSAQQFPDLHSELNLSSLELGDSALYFCASSAGLASYNEQFFGPGTRLTVL.

This chain joins TRBV4-1 and TRBJ2-3; TRBD2 matches 10 bases. The CDR3 covers 17 residues. The germline V gene encodes CDR1 MGHRA and CDR2 YSYEKL. J lost 3 bases, V lost 0 bases, and 6 bases had no gene match. CDR3 sequence: CASSQDPAGGPTDTQYF. In nucleotides, the CDR3 is TGCGCCAGCAGCCAAGATCCAGCGGGAGGGCCGACAGATACGCAGTATTTT.

About this clone: Other DNA sequences in this specimen translate into the identical CDR3. The J gene is TRBJ2-7, the V gene TRBV28, with 8 bases aligning to TRBD2. CDR1 is MDHEN, CDR2 SYDVKM, per germline. V lost 5 bases to trimming and J lost 3 bases; unmatched junction nucleotides: 6. This CDR3 comprises 14 residues. CDR3 nucleotide sequence: TGTGCCAGCAGTCCCCCCGGGGGGGTCTACGAGCAGTACTTC. Its protein is CASSPPGGVYEQYF.

V is TRBV7-9 and J is TRBJ2-1, with TRBD2 matching over 9 bases. The CDR3 extends over 17 amino acids. In germline, CDR1 is SEHNR, CDR2 FQNEAQ (reference sequence). V lost 3 bases to trimming and J lost 0 bases; unmatched junction nucleotides: 6. CDR3: CASSFRLAASSYNEQFF. In DNA, the CDR3 is TGTGCCAGCAGCTTTAGACTAGCGGCAAGCTCCTACAATGAGCAGTTCTTC.

The rearrangement links TRBV6-5 to TRBJ1-1, with a possible D match to TRBD1 (5 bases). This CDR3 has 16 amino acids. CDR1 is MNHEY and CDR2 is SVGAGI in the germline V gene. Between the trimmed V and J ends, which lost 0 bases and 11 bases, there was a span of 22 bases. CDR3 loop: CASSYSIGESFPRAFF. In DNA, the CDR3 is TGTGCCAGCAGTTACTCGATAGGGGAGTCCTTCCCTCGGGCTTTCTTT.

This clone was observed once. This chain joins TRBV25-1 and TRBJ2-7, with unresolved D. V was cut by 7 bases and J by 3 bases, with 13 bases left in between. Per germline, CDR1 MGHDK and CDR2 SYGVNS. This CDR3 has 13 amino acids. The chain's CDR3 is CASTEGPYYEQYF. The CDR3 DNA follows: TGTGCCAGCACGGAAGGCCCTTACTACGAGCAGTACTTC.

This clone showed up just once. This sequence joins TRBV5-1 and TRBJ1-1; TRBD1 might be the D (6 bases). V was clipped by 1 base and J by 4 bases, with 17 bases between them. Germline CDR1 SGHRS, CDR2 YFSETQ. The CDR3 loop spans 16 amino acids. The CDR3 coding sequence is TGCGCCAGCAGCTTGCGGGCAGGGGTGCAGGGCACTGAAGCTTTCTTT. It is translated as CASSLRAGVQGTEAFF. Full variable domain (missing parts from reference TRBV5-1 and TRBJ1-1): KAGVTQTPRYLIKTRGQQVTLSCSPISGHRSVSWYQQTPGQGLQFLFEYFSETQRNKGNFPGRFSGRQFSNSRSEMNVSTLELGDSALYLCASSLRAGVQGTEAFFGQGTRLTVV.

This clone was observed once. The chain recombines TRBV5-1 with TRBJ2-5; tentative D call: TRBD2 (6 bases). The germline V gene encodes CDR1 SGHRS and CDR2 YFSETQ. The ends were cut back, 4 bases at V and 7 bases at J, with 14 bases in the middle. This CDR3 is built from 13 residues. In nucleotides, the CDR3 is TGCGCCAGCAGCCCCGGCCCCGGGGGGACCCAGTACTTC. It is translated as CASSPGPGGTQYF.

The chain combines TRBV30 with TRBJ2-7; no definite D call. The V and J ends lost 0 bases and 7 bases respectively, with 13 bases between them. The CDR3 runs 13 residues. Germline lookup yields CDR1 GTSNPN and CDR2 SVGIG (reference sequence). CDR3 DNA sequence: TGTGCCTGGAGTGTACGGCCCCTTGGGGAGCAGTACTTC. Residues: CAWSVRPLGEQYF.

This clone was seen once. The CDR3 protein is CATSRDRGLAGSEQYF. The CDR3, as DNA: TGTGCCACCAGCAGAGATCGGGGACTAGCGGGAAGCGAGCAGTACTTC. The chain has TRBV15 and TRBJ2-5, with 13 bases lining up with TRBD2. Near its end, the DNA agrees better with TRBJ2-7, so the J call may be wrong. The CDR3 loop spans 16 amino acids. The germline V gene has CDR1 LNHNV and CDR2 YYDKDF (reference sequence).

With respect to this clone: The sample holds other DNA sequences that translate to the same CDR3. This chain uses TRBV6-1 with TRBJ2-2, with TRBD2 matching 13 bases. This CDR3 has 15 residues. V was clipped by 6 bases and J by 5 bases; unmatched bases: 3. The germline V gene encodes CDR1 MNHNS and CDR2 SASEGT. The CDR3 sequence: CASSSGLAGTGELFF. As DNA, the CDR3 is TGTGCCAGCAGCTCGGGACTAGCGGGAACCGGGGAGCTGTTTTTT.

In DNA form, the CDR3 reads TGTGCCAGCAGCGCTAGCAGGACCGGGGAGCTGTTTTTT. As protein: CASSASRTGELFF. The genes are TRBV13 and TRBJ2-2, with D possibly matching TRBD2 (5 bases). Germline CDR1 is PRHDT and CDR2 is FYEKMQ (reference sequence). This CDR3 is 13 amino acids long. The V gene lost 5 bases and the J gene lost 5 bases, with 9 bases spanning the gap.

DNA of the CDR3: TGTGCCTGGAGTGATTTGGGGGGCGGGACTGAAGCTTTCTTT. It specifies CAWSDLGGGTEAFF. The gene calls are TRBV30 and TRBJ1-1; D perhaps matches TRBD1 (6 bases). V lost 1 base and J lost 5, with 14 bases in between. The germline V gene has CDR1 GTSNPN and CDR2 SVGIG (reference sequence). The CDR3 loop spans 14 amino acids.

V gene TRBV7-2 combines with J gene TRBJ2-1; D might be TRBD1 or TRBD2, each matching 7 bases. Germline values: CDR1 SGHTA, CDR2 FQGNSA. Trimming pared 6 bases from V and 6 bases from J, leaving 21 bases between. The CDR3 runs to 16 residues. This CDR3 reads CASRPRGSGERNEQFF. DNA for the CDR3: TGTGCCAGCAGACCCAGGGGGAGCGGGGAACGCAATGAGCAGTTCTTC.

In this sample, this clone turned up once. The chain is built from TRBV7-9 and TRBJ1-5; D gene uncertain. CDR3 length: 13 residues. The V end lost 1 base, the J end lost 5 bases, and 6 bases lay between the germline ends. In germline, CDR1 is SEHNR, CDR2 FQNEAQ (reference sequence). The CDR3 loop reads CASSLERHQPQHF. DNA for the CDR3: TGTGCCAGCAGCTTAGAGCGTCATCAGCCCCAGCATTTT.

This sequence joins TRBV7-9 and TRBJ2-1; 8 nucleotides align to TRBD2. The CDR3 is made up of 15 amino acids. CDR1 SEHNR and CDR2 FQNEAQ come from the germline V gene (reference sequence). V lost 5 bases and J lost 4; bases outside the gene matches: 7. Here the CDR3 reads CASSPSGRSYNEQFF. Here the CDR3 DNA reads TGTGCCAGCAGCCCAAGCGGGAGATCTTACAATGAGCAGTTCTTC.

This clone came up once. The rearrangement joins TRBV5-1 to TRBJ2-1; possible D gene TRBD1, 5 bases. The CDR3 extends over 16 amino acids. Trimming stripped 0 bases from V and 0 bases from J, with 10 bases between. Germline assignment: CDR1 SGHRS and CDR2 YFSETQ. CDR3 sequence reads: CASSLVSTASYNEQFF. The CDR3 DNA is TGCGCCAGCAGCTTGGTCTCGACAGCCTCCTACAATGAGCAGTTCTTC. Full variable domain (remainder filled in from reference TRBV5-1 and TRBJ2-1): KAGVTQTPRYLIKTRGQQVTLSCSPISGHRSVSWYQQTPGQGLQFLFEYFSETQRNKGNFPGRFSGRQFSNSRSEMNVSTLELGDSALYLCASSLVSTASYNEQFFGPGTRLTVL.

On this clone: The sample contains more than one DNA sequence encoding this CDR3. The chain links TRBV7-3 to TRBJ2-1; perhaps TRBD2 as D (5 bases). This CDR3 contains 15 residues. Trimming shortened V by 5 bases and J by 1 base, and 12 bases separated the two germline ends. The germline CDR1 and CDR2 sequences are SGHTA and FQGTGA. This CDR3 reads CASSPGLSSYNEQFF. In DNA, the CDR3 is TGTGCCAGCAGCCCGGGGTTGTCGTCCTACAATGAGCAGTTCTTC. The whole variable domain, remainder taken from reference TRBV7-3 and TRBJ2-1, is GAGVSQTPSNKVTEKGKYVELRCDPISGHTALYWYRQSLGQGPEFLIYFQGTGAADDSGLPNDRFFAVRPEGSVSTLKIQRTERGDSAVYLCASSPGLSSYNEQFFGPGTRLTVL.

The CDR3 here is CASSTTGARGYTF. CDR3 DNA: TGTGCCAGCAGTACTACAGGGGCGCGCGGCTACACCTTC. This chain connects TRBV6-6 to TRBJ1-2, with 7 bases fitting TRBD1. V lost 5 bases and J lost 8; bases outside the gene matches: 8. The length of the CDR3 is 13 residues. CDR1 and CDR2 (germline): MNHNY, SVGAGI (reference sequence).